Shown below are 9 T cell receptor beta chains from a single sample sequenced in a study of cytomegalovirus exposure and HLA in healthy donors. The PCR employed 60 Vbeta primers together with 13 Jbeta primers. Libraries were prepared by immunoSEQ multiplex PCR; TCRdb keeps only in-frame clonotypes and omits some of them. Of 75,000 to 95,000 clones listed, approximately 60% are singletons. The sample comprised PBMCs. The receptors shown here come from a woman between 50 and 59 years old in good health and CMV-seropositive.

V usage is TRBV5-4 and J usage is TRBJ1-2, with 7 bases matching TRBD1. Germline loops: CDR1 SGHNT, CDR2 YYREEE (reference sequence). This CDR3 spans 14 amino acids. Losses at the gene ends were 2 bases for V and 3 bases for J; bases not matched to a gene: 4. The chain's CDR3 is CASSFGQGDYGYTF. CDR3 bases: TGTGCCAGCAGCTTTGGCCAGGGGGACTATGGCTACACCTTC.

The CDR3 DNA reads as TGCGCCAGCAGCGCCGGGACTAGCGTGCAAGAGACCCAGTACTTC. Amino acid sequence: CASSAGTSVQETQYF. The chain is built from TRBV5-1 and TRBJ2-5; TRBD2 matches 10 bases. The CDR3 covers 15 residues. Losses at the gene ends were 4 bases for V and 2 bases for J; bases not matched to a gene: 5. CDR1 is SGHRS and CDR2 is YFSETQ in the germline V gene. Variable domain in full (rest from reference TRBV5-1 and TRBJ2-5): KAGVTQTPRYLIKTRGQQVTLSCSPISGHRSVSWYQQTPGQGLQFLFEYFSETQRNKGNFPGRFSGRQFSNSRSEMNVSTLELGDSALYLCASSAGTSVQETQYFGPGTRLLVL.

This chain links TRBV9 with TRBJ2-3; TRBD2 aligns across 12 bases. The germline gives CDR1 SGDLS, CDR2 YYNGEE. The CDR3 sequence is 17 residues long. Trimming cost V 4 bases and J 6 bases; bases outside gene matches: 12. In nucleotides, the CDR3 is TGTGCCAGCAGCCTCCAGGGACTAGCGGGCGTAGGGGATACGCAGTATTTT. This translates into CASSLQGLAGVGDTQYF.

The gene calls are TRBV4-1 and TRBJ2-7; perhaps TRBD1 as D (6 bases). Germline-derived CDR1 and CDR2 are MGHRA and YSYEKL. The CDR3 runs to 15 residues. The V and J ends lost 0 bases and 7 bases respectively, with 16 bases between them. Here the CDR3 reads CASSQDSQGGREQYF. CDR3 bases: TGCGCCAGCAGCCAAGACTCCCAAGGGGGTAGGGAGCAGTACTTC.

This clone was detected a few times. CDR3 DNA sequence: TGTGCCAGCAGCTTAGATCGGATGGGGACAGGGAGTACTGAAGCTTTCTTT. It encodes CASSLDRMGTGSTEAFF. V is TRBV7-2 and J is TRBJ1-1; 9 nucleotides line up with TRBD1. V lost 1 base and J lost 5; bases outside the gene matches: 11. Germline values: CDR1 SGHTA, CDR2 FQGNSA. The CDR3 loop spans 17 amino acids.

The rearrangement links TRBV6-5 to TRBJ1-3; 7 bases are a match to TRBD1. The CDR3 covers 16 residues. V lost 4 bases, J lost 8 bases, and 14 bases stayed unmatched. Per the germline V gene, CDR1 is MNHEY and CDR2 is SVGAGI. The CDR3 spells CASSFRRQGLSYTIYF. In DNA form, the CDR3 reads TGTGCCAGCAGTTTCCGCAGACAGGGCTTATCCTACACCATATATTTT.

This clone occurred a few times. This rearrangement joins TRBV6-1 to TRBJ1-5, with D perhaps matching TRBD1 (6 bases). The CDR3 runs to 15 residues. The germline V gene has CDR1 MNHNS and CDR2 SASEGT. Trimming pared 5 bases from V and 3 bases from J, leaving 14 bases between. CDR3 DNA sequence: TGTGCCAGCAGTCCTCGGGACACTTACAATCAGCCCCAGCATTTT. Amino acids: CASSPRDTYNQPQHF.

Within the sample, this clone is medium-sized. The rearrangement joins TRBV4-1 to TRBJ2-5; TRBD1 agrees at 7 bases. CDR3 length: 15 residues. V was clipped by 4 bases and J by 5 bases; unmatched bases: 10. Germline V lookup: CDR1 MGHRA, CDR2 YSYEKL. DNA of the CDR3: TGCGCCAGCAGCCCAGAGGGACAGCCTAGGGAGACCCAGTACTTC. This gives the protein CASSPEGQPRETQYF.

This chain uses TRBV7-9 with TRBJ2-1; D is uncertain. Trimming left V 1 base short and J 6 bases short, with 10 bases between. CDR3 size: 14 residues. Looked up from germline, CDR1 is SEHNR and CDR2 is FQNEAQ (reference sequence). The chain's CDR3 is CASSLGRVANEQFF. DNA of the CDR3: TGTGCCAGCAGCTTAGGTCGGGTGGCCAATGAGCAGTTCTTC.